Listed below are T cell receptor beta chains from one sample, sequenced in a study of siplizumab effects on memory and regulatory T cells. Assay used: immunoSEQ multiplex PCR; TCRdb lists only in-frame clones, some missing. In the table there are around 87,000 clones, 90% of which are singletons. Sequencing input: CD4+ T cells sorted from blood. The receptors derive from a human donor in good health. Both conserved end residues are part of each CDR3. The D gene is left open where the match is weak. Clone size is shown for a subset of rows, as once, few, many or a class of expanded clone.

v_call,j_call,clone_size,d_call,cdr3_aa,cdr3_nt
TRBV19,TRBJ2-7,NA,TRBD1,CASSITPPGQSYEQYF,TGTGCCAGTAGTATTACACCACCGGGACAGAGCTACGAGCAGTACTTC
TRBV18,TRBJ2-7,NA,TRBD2,CASSLTGTSDNEQYF,TGTGCCAGCTCACTGACCGGGACTAGCGATAACGAGCAGTACTTC
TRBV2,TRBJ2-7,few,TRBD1,CASRTGTGAWEQYF,TGTGCCAGCAGAACAGGGACAGGGGCATGGGAGCAGTACTTC
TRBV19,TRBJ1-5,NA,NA,CASTLNRGVTQPQHF,TGTGCCAGTACCCTTAATCGGGGGGTAACCCAGCCCCAGCATTTT
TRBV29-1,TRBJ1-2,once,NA,CSVEGQGSGYGYTF,TGCAGCGTTGAAGGGCAGGGCAGCGGCTATGGCTACACCTTC
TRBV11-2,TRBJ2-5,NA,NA,CASSSGRIRQETQYF,TGTGCCAGCAGCTCGGGACGGATCAGGCAAGAGACCCAGTACTTC
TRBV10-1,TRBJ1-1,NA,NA,CASSHSGRNTEAFF,TGCGCCAGCAGTCATTCGGGGCGGAACACTGAAGCTTTCTTT
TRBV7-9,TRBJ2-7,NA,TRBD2,CASSPRTSAYEQYF,TGTGCCAGCAGCCCCCGGACTAGCGCTTACGAGCAGTACTTC
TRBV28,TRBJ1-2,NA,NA,CASQGPLDGYTF,TGTGCCAGCCAGGGACCCCTTGATGGCTACACCTTC
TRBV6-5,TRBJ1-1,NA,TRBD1,CASSRGQGGNTEAFF,TGTGCCAGCAGTAGGGGACAGGGGGGGAACACTGAAGCTTTCTTT
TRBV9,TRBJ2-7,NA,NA,CASSPHPGNSYEQYF,TGTGCCAGCAGCCCCCACCCGGGAAACTCCTACGAGCAGTACTTC
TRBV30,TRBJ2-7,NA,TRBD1,CAWSVLQGAFNEQYF,TGTGCCTGGAGTGTACTCCAGGGGGCGTTTAACGAGCAGTACTTC
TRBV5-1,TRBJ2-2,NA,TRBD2,CASSGSGTSTGELFF,TGCGCCAGCAGCGGTAGCGGGACCAGCACCGGGGAGCTGTTTTTT
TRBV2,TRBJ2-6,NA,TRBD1,CASSQTGTGANVLTF,TGTGCCAGCAGCCAGACAGGGACGGGGGCCAACGTCCTGACTTTC
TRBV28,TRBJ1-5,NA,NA,CASSLSGGGNQPQHF,TGTGCCAGCAGTTTATCCGGCGGAGGCAATCAGCCCCAGCATTTT
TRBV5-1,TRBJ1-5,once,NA,CASSLASNQPQHF,TGCGCCAGCAGCTTGGCCAGTAATCAGCCCCAGCATTTT
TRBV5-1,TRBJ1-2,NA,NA,CASSSSGGRHGYTF,TGCGCCAGCAGCTCCTCCGGGGGAAGGCATGGCTACACCTTC
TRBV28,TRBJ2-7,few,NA,CASSLRRTDHRSLYEQYF,TGTGCCAGCAGTTTACGCCGGACAGATCACCGATCTCTCTACGAGCAGTACTTC
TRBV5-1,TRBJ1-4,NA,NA,CASSPGTQKGEKLFF,TGCGCCAGCAGCCCGGGGACTCAGAAGGGCGAAAAACTGTTTTTT
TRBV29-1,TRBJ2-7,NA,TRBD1,CSVRQGVHEQYF,TGCAGCGTTAGACAGGGGGTCCACGAGCAGTACTTC
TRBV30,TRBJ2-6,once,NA,CASGDISGANVLTF,TGTGCCTCGGGGGACATCTCTGGGGCCAACGTCCTGACTTTC
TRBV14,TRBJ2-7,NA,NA,CASSHSGTLAYEQYF,TGTGCCAGCAGCCACTCAGGGACTCTTGCCTACGAGCAGTACTTC
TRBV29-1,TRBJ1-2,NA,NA,CSAWWQPEDGYTF,TGCAGCGCCTGGTGGCAGCCCGAAGATGGCTACACCTTC
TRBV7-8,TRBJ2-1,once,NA,CASSSRAETRNEQFF,TGTGCCAGCAGCTCCAGGGCCGAGACCCGGAATGAGCAGTTCTTC
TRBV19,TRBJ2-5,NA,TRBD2,CASSIGGGLEETQYF,TGTGCCAGTAGTATAGGCGGGGGACTGGAAGAGACCCAGTACTTC
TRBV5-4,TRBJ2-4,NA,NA,CASSTRGGNKNIQYF,TGTGCCAGCAGCACCCGTGGGGGCAACAAAAACATTCAGTACTTC
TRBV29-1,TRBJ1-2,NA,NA,CSVGSNGYTF,TGCAGCGTTGGTTCTAATGGCTACACCTTC
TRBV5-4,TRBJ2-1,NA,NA,CASSHTEGYNEQFF,TGTGCCAGCAGCCATACAGAGGGCTACAATGAGCAGTTCTTC